This T cell receptor beta chain was sequenced for a study of pediatric ulcerative colitis. Comment on this clone: Its antigen remains unknown.

The study, taken as a whole, reports: Compared with controls, ulcerative colitis showed greater blood-rectum clone sharing.

Germline CDR1 reads MDHEN; CDR2 reads SYDVKM. V shed 6 bases, J shed 4 bases, and the junction held 3 bases outside the gene matches. The CDR3 runs 14 residues. Assay used: immunoSEQ multiplex PCR; TCRdb lists only in-frame clones, some missing. The table includes more than 50,000 clones, 85% to 90% detected once. Sequences were obtained from blood. This TCR was recovered from a boy younger than 18 who was a control in a study of pediatric ulcerative colitis. The chain has TRBV28 and TRBJ1-4; 9 positions match TRBD1. CDR3 loop: CASRGGQGNEKLFF. DNA of the CDR3: TGTGCCAGCAGGGGGGGACAGGGTAATGAAAAACTGTTTTTT.